Presented here are 9 T cell receptor beta chains from one specimen sequenced in a study of cytomegalovirus exposure and HLA in healthy donors. PCR involved 60 Vbeta and 13 Jbeta primers. Data came from immunoSEQ multiplex PCR; TCRdb stores just in-frame clones and leaves some out. The sample shows around 140,000 clones, roughly 80% of them seen only once. The sample taken for sequencing was PBMCs. The receptors shown here come from a female donor in good health and CMV-seronegative.

The chain has TRBV7-9 and TRBJ2-7, with TRBD2 matching 10 bases. V was clipped by 0 bases and J by 5 bases; unmatched bases: 4. The V gene's germline CDR1 is SEHNR and CDR2 FQNEAQ (reference sequence). The CDR3 loop spans 15 amino acids. For the CDR3, the DNA is TGTGCCAGCAGCTTAGCGCAGGGACTAGCGAACGAGCAGTACTTC. Translating gives CASSLAQGLANEQYF.

The chain uses TRBV23-1 and TRBJ1-2; TRBD1 might be the D (6 bases). TRBV23-1 carries the ORF label, with uncertain function. V shed 5 bases and J shed 0 bases, with 19 bases lying between them. The CDR3 runs 17 residues. The CDR3 loop reads CASSSGSGTKANYGYTF. The CDR3 nucleotides read TGCGCCAGCAGTTCCGGCTCGGGGACAAAAGCTAACTATGGCTACACCTTC.

The rearrangement links TRBV7-8 to TRBJ2-5, with D possibly being TRBD2 (5 bases). V was shortened by 0 bases and J by 2 bases, with 10 bases between the two germline ends. Germline loops: CDR1 SGHVS, CDR2 FQNEAQ. CDR3 length: 15 amino acids. CDR3 DNA: TGTGCCAGCAGCTTAGCGGTACTAGAGCAAGAGACCCAGTACTTC. Its protein product is CASSLAVLEQETQYF.

The chain links TRBV4-3 to TRBJ2-1; D ambiguous. The V gene's germline CDR1 is LGHNA and CDR2 YSLEER. This CDR3 has 14 residues. V gave up 1 base and J gave up 7 bases, with 11 bases separating them. DNA for the CDR3: TGCGCCAGCAGCCAAGGTCTCGCGAGGAATGAGCAGTTCTTC. It yields the protein CASSQGLARNEQFF.

The chain couples TRBV7-9 to TRBJ1-5; D not certain. CDR1 SEHNR and CDR2 FQNEAQ come from the germline V gene (reference sequence). V was trimmed by 6 bases and J by 3 bases, leaving 18 bases between them. The CDR3 totals 16 residues. In nucleotides, the CDR3 is TGTGCCAGCAGTGGGCGGGGAGGCCCGTTCAATCAGCCCCAGCATTTT. It is translated as CASSGRGGPFNQPQHF.

This clone showed up just a few times. The V and J genes are TRBV7-6 and TRBJ2-1; tentatively, D is TRBD1 (6 bases). Germline CDR1 reads SGHVS; CDR2 reads FNYEAQ. Trimming took 5 bases from V and 4 from J, leaving 18 bases between them. This CDR3 spans 16 amino acids. CDR3 in DNA: TGTGCCAGCAGCCCGACCCCAGGGGAGCATTACAATGAGCAGTTCTTC. This sequence encodes CASSPTPGEHYNEQFF. The whole variable domain, remainder taken from reference TRBV7-6 and TRBJ2-1, is GAGVSQSPRYKVTKRGQDVALRCDPISGHVSLYWYRQALGQGPEFLTYFNYEAQQDKSGLPNDRFSAERPEGSISTLTIQRTEQRDSAMYRCASSPTPGEHYNEQFFGPGTRLTVL.

The rearrangement uses TRBV7-8 and TRBJ2-7; possibly TRBD2 for D (5 bases). The germline gives CDR1 SGHVS, CDR2 FQNEAQ. The V and J ends lost 7 bases and 3 bases respectively, with 13 bases between them. This CDR3 is built from 13 residues. The chain's CDR3 is CASKEAWGYEQYF. In nucleotides, the CDR3 is TGTGCCAGCAAGGAGGCCTGGGGCTACGAGCAGTACTTC.

The chain couples TRBV6-1 to TRBJ1-4; D gene unclear. The CDR3 covers 12 residues. Germline CDR1 is MNHNS and CDR2 is SASEGT. V lost 4 bases and J 8 bases, leaving 8 bases between the germline ends. The CDR3 DNA reads as TGTGCCAGCAGTGCAAGCCCAGAAAAACTGTTTTTT. It encodes CASSASPEKLFF.

The CDR3 DNA follows: TGTGCCAGCAGTCCCGGGACAGGCTCTGGAAACACCATATATTTT. Its protein is CASSPGTGSGNTIYF. V is TRBV28 and J is TRBJ1-3, with TRBD1 matching 8 bases. Germline lookup yields CDR1 MDHEN and CDR2 SYDVKM. The CDR3 loop spans 15 amino acids. V dropped 5 bases and J dropped 0; count of bases not matched to a gene: 3.